The source of this TCR beta chain is a study of OX40 agonist ivuxolimab in advanced cancers. Study-level background: A history of anti-PD-1, anti-PD-L1 or anti-CTLA-4 therapy was acceptable, and over 30% had some.

Measured with immunoSEQ multiplex PCR; TCRdb has only the in-frame clones, and not every one. The sample lists around 63,000 clones, 75% to 90% seen once, with roughly a tenth in the top ten. V lost 8 bases to trimming and J lost 6 bases; unmatched junction nucleotides: 10. CDR1 is KGHSH and CDR2 is LQKENI in the germline V gene. The CDR3 runs to 13 residues. This material consisted of CD4+ or CD8+ T cells sorted from blood, taken in a trial of the OX40 agonist ivuxolimab. This TCR derives from an adult with an advanced solid tumor such as melanoma, head and neck, liver or kidney cancer. The chain has TRBV18 and TRBJ2-7; 7 nucleotides line up with TRBD2. The CDR3 region is CASHPFGEGEQYF. In DNA, the CDR3 is TGTGCCAGCCATCCCTTCGGGGAGGGCGAGCAGTACTTC.